The 11 T cell receptor beta chains below were found in one sample sequenced in a study of T-cell reconstitution after alpha-beta-depleted transplantation in children. TCRbeta library construction was performed incorporating unique molecular identifiers. MiXCR was run by TCRdb on the PCR reads, yielding one entry per CDR3 protein. In the table there are a few hundred thousand distinct CDR3 sequences, 20% to 30% of which are singletons. Sequences were derived from PBMCs, sampled before TCRalphabeta/CD19-depleted stem cell transplant. All receptors come from a girl aged 2 to 9 with Fanconi anemia, due to receive a stem cell transplant.

The sample holds many counts of this clonotype. V usage is TRBV21-1 and J usage is TRBJ2-7. TRBV21-1 is listed as a pseudogene. There are 15 residues in the CDR3. CDR3 nucleotides: TGTGCCAGCAGCAGGAAGCGGGAGAGCTCCTACGAGCAGTACTTC. The encoded protein is CASSRKRESSYEQYF.

This clonotype has only a few counts. V gene TRBV20-1 combines with J gene TRBJ2-1, with D maybe TRBD2 (6 bases). Per the germline V gene, CDR1 is DFQATT and CDR2 is SNEGSKA (reference sequence). There are 15 residues in the CDR3. V lost 3 bases and J lost 0, with 12 bases in between. In nucleotides, the CDR3 is TGCAGTGCTAGTTCTCTAGCGACCTCCTACAATGAGCAGTTCTTC. Amino acid sequence: CSASSLATSYNEQFF.

The chain has TRBV29-1 and TRBJ1-2; maybe TRBD1 (6 bases). Germline lookup yields CDR1 SQVTM and CDR2 ANQGSEA. V dropped 2 bases and J dropped 8 bases, with 15 bases sitting between them. The CDR3 is 13 amino acids. CDR3 sequence (DNA): TGCAGCGTTGAAAAGGGGCCCGGGACAGGCTACACCTTC. Its translation is CSVEKGPGTGYTF.

The table lists this clonotype with many counts. The chain carries TRBV29-1 and TRBJ2-5; tentative D call: TRBD1 (6 bases). The V gene's germline CDR1 is SQVTM and CDR2 ANQGSEA. The CDR3 totals 12 residues. V shed 7 bases and J shed 4 bases, with 13 bases lying between them. CDR3 bases: TGCAGCGCCAAAACAGGGATAGAGACCCAGTACTTC. Protein sequence: CSAKTGIETQYF.

The V and J genes are TRBV20-1 and TRBJ1-1; TRBD1 might be the D (6 bases). The germline CDR1 and CDR2 sequences are DFQATT and SNEGSKA (reference sequence). The CDR3 loop spans 13 amino acids. V was shortened by 0 bases and J by 4 bases, with 9 bases between the two germline ends. CDR3 coding DNA: TGCAGTGCTAGAGAGTCAGGGGTCACTGAAGCTTTCTTT. Protein sequence: CSARESGVTEAFF.

This clonotype was seen a few times. V and J are TRBV11-2 and TRBJ2-2, with a tentative D call TRBD2 (6 bases). V was clipped by 2 bases and J by 3 bases, with 22 bases between them. CDR1 is SGHAT, CDR2 FQNNGV, per germline. CDR3 size: 19 residues. The CDR3 region is CASSLLSIRDSDHTGELFF. CDR3 DNA sequence: TGTGCCAGCAGCTTATTAAGTATTAGGGACTCCGATCACACCGGGGAGCTGTTTTTT. Complete variable domain (other parts from reference TRBV11-2 and TRBJ2-2): EAGVAQSPRYKIIEKRQSVAFWCNPISGHATLYWYQQILGQGPKLLIQFQNNGVVDDSQLPKDRFSAERLKGVDSTLKIQPAKLEDSAVYLCASSLLSIRDSDHTGELFFGEGSRLTVL.

The rearrangement uses TRBV29-1 and TRBJ2-7; the match to TRBD2 covers 9 bases. This CDR3 is built from 16 residues. The ends lost 4 bases at V and 2 bases at J; junction bases unmatched: 12. Germline V gene sequence: CDR1 SQVTM, CDR2 ANQGSEA. Here the CDR3 DNA reads TGCAGCGTTGGGGGTAGCGGGAGTCGACTTACCTACGAGCAGTACTTC. This translates into CSVGGSGSRLTYEQYF.

V and J are TRBV5-1 and TRBJ1-3; TRBD1 might be the D (5 bases). The length of the CDR3 is 14 residues. Germline CDR1 SGHRS, CDR2 YFSETQ. The V gene lost 3 bases and the J gene lost 1 base, with 8 bases spanning the gap. CDR3 sequence (DNA): TGCGCCAGCAGCTCCGACAGATCTGGAAACACCATATATTTT. It yields the protein CASSSDRSGNTIYF.

This chain connects TRBV7-3 to TRBJ2-1; tentative D call: TRBD2 (6 bases). Germline V gene sequence: CDR1 SGHTA, CDR2 FQGTGA. This CDR3 is built from 16 residues. V was trimmed by 1 base and J by 0 bases, leaving 10 bases between them. The CDR3 loop is CASSLNGGSSYNEQFF. In DNA, the CDR3 is TGTGCCAGCAGCTTAAATGGGGGGAGCTCCTACAATGAGCAGTTCTTC. The entire variable domain, with the rest obtained from reference TRBV7-3 and TRBJ2-1, is as follows: GAGVSQTPSNKVTEKGKYVELRCDPISGHTALYWYRQSLGQGPEFLIYFQGTGAADDSGLPNDRFFAVRPEGSVSTLKIQRTERGDSAVYLCASSLNGGSSYNEQFFGPGTRLTVL.

The chain employs TRBV6-5 and TRBJ2-5, with 10 bases lining up with TRBD1. CDR3 length equals 17 residues. The V gene end was trimmed by 2 bases and the J gene end by 1 base; junction bases not matched to a gene: 7. Germline-derived CDR1 and CDR2 are MNHEY and SVGAGI. The CDR3 protein is CASSYLGQGIPQETQYF. CDR3 bases: TGTGCCAGCAGTTACCTGGGACAGGGGATACCCCAAGAGACCCAGTACTTC.

This clonotype was detected ten times or more. The rearrangement joins TRBV29-1 to TRBJ2-7; 7 bases align to TRBD2. Germline V gene sequence: CDR1 SQVTM, CDR2 ANQGSEA. V shed 6 bases and J 5 bases; nucleotides not matched to a gene: 7. This CDR3 contains 12 residues. As DNA, the CDR3 is TGCAGCGTCATGAGGAGCGGGAACGAGCAGTACTTC. Translation gives CSVMRSGNEQYF.